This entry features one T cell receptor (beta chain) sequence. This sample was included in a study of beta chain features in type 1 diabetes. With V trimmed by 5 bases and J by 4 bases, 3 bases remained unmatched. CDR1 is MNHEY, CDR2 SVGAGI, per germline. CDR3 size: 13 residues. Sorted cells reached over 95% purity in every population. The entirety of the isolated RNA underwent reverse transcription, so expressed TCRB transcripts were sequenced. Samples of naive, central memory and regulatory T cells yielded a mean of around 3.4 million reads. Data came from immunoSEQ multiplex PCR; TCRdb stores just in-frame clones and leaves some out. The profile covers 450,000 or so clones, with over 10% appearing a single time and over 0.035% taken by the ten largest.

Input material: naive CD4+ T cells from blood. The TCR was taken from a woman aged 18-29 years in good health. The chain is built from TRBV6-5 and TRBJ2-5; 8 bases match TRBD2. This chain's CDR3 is CASSREGGETQYF. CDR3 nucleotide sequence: TGTGCCAGCAGTCGGGAGGGTGGAGAGACCCAGTACTTC.